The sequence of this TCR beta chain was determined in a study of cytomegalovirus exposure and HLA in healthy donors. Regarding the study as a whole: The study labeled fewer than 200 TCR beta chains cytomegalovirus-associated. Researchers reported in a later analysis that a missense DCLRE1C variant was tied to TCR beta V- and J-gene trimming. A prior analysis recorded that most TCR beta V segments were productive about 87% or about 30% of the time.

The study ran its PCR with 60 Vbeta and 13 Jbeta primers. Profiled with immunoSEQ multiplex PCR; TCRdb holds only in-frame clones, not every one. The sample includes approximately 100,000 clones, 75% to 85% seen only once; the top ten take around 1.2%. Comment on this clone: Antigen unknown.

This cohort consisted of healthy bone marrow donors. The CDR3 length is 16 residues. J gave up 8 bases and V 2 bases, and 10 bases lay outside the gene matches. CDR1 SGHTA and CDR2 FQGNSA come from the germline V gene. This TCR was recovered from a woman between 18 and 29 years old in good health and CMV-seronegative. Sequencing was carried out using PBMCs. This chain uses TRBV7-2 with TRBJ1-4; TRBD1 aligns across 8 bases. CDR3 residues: CASSLSPRQGREKLFF. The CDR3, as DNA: TGTGCCAGCAGCTTAAGCCCCCGACAGGGGAGGGAAAAACTGTTTTTT.